A selection of T cell receptor beta chains follows, all from one sample in a study of shared clonotypes between healthy human individuals. Sequenced by immunoSEQ multiplex PCR; TCRdb stores in-frame clones only, minus some. Found here are over a million clones, around 76% of them singletons; the top ten hold less than 1.5%. Specimen: memory CD4+ T cells sorted from blood. These receptors all stem from a man between 18 and 35 years old in good health. Each CDR3 is given with its conserved first and last residue. D genes are given only for firm matches. Clone size appears in some rows only: once, few, many, or a class for an expanded clone.

CDR3 length: 12; V gene: TRBV5-1; clone size: .; J gene: TRBJ2-2; D gene: .; CDR3 DNA: TGCGCCAGCAGCTTGGAAGGCGGGGAGCTGTTTTTT; CDR3 protein: CASSLEGGELFF
CDR3 length: 16; V gene: TRBV6-5; clone size: .; J gene: TRBJ1-4; D gene: .; CDR3 DNA: TGTGCCAGCAGTTACTCTTCGTTTGCTCAGGGTGAAAAACTGTTTTTT; CDR3 protein: CASSYSSFAQGEKLFF
CDR3 length: 14; V gene: TRBV2; clone size: .; J gene: TRBJ1-1; D gene: TRBD1; CDR3 DNA: TGTGCCAGCAGTGAACAAGGGGGCAACACTGAAGCTTTCTTT; CDR3 protein: CASSEQGGNTEAFF
CDR3 length: 14; V gene: TRBV5-1; clone size: .; J gene: TRBJ2-7; D gene: TRBD1; CDR3 DNA: TGCGCCAGCAGCTCGGGACAGGACCATTACGAGCAGTACTTC; CDR3 protein: CASSSGQDHYEQYF
CDR3 length: 17; V gene: TRBV18; clone size: .; J gene: TRBJ2-5; D gene: .; CDR3 DNA: TGTGCCAGCTCTCGAGGAGGGACTGTCAGTCCCCAAGAGACCCAGTACTTC; CDR3 protein: CASSRGGTVSPQETQYF
CDR3 length: 15; V gene: TRBV5-1; clone size: .; J gene: TRBJ2-7; D gene: .; CDR3 DNA: TGCGCCAGCAGCTCCCTCAACGGGAACCGACGGGAGCAGTACTTC; CDR3 protein: CASSSLNGNRREQYF
CDR3 length: 16; V gene: TRBV5-1; clone size: .; J gene: TRBJ2-3; D gene: .; CDR3 DNA: TGCGCCAGCAGCTTGTTGGCGGGCGCCCTAACAGATACGCAGTATTTT; CDR3 protein: CASSLLAGALTDTQYF
CDR3 length: 16; V gene: TRBV13; clone size: once; J gene: TRBJ2-1; D gene: TRBD2; CDR3 DNA: TGTGCCAGCAGGGACAAGACTAGCGGGTCCTACAATGAGCAGTTCTTC; CDR3 protein: CASRDKTSGSYNEQFF
CDR3 length: 16; V gene: TRBV7-9; clone size: .; J gene: TRBJ2-1; D gene: TRBD2; CDR3 DNA: TGTGCCAGCAGCTCTTTTAGCGGGGGGGCCTACAATGAGCAGTTCTTC; CDR3 protein: CASSSFSGGAYNEQFF
CDR3 length: 14; V gene: TRBV5-1; clone size: .; J gene: TRBJ2-7; D gene: TRBD1; CDR3 DNA: TGCGCCAGCAGCTCGGGACAGGGTAATTACGAGCAGTACTTC; CDR3 protein: CASSSGQGNYEQYF
CDR3 length: 13; V gene: TRBV2; clone size: .; J gene: TRBJ1-1; D gene: .; CDR3 DNA: TGTGCCAGCAGTGCGGCCAGGGGCGCTGAAGCTTTCTTT; CDR3 protein: CASSAARGAEAFF
CDR3 length: 14; V gene: TRBV7-9; clone size: .; J gene: TRBJ2-1; D gene: .; CDR3 DNA: TGTGCCAGCAGCTTAGGGGACACTAGGAATGAGCAGTTCTTC; CDR3 protein: CASSLGDTRNEQFF
CDR3 length: 13; V gene: TRBV4-1; clone size: .; J gene: TRBJ1-2; D gene: .; CDR3 DNA: TGCGCCAGCAGCCCAGGACAGAACTATGGCTACACCTTC; CDR3 protein: CASSPGQNYGYTF
CDR3 length: 16; V gene: TRBV15; clone size: many; J gene: TRBJ2-3; D gene: .; CDR3 DNA: TGTGCCACCAGCAAGGGGCAGGGGACTAGCACAGATACGCAGTATTTT; CDR3 protein: CATSKGQGTSTDTQYF
CDR3 length: 14; V gene: TRBV14; clone size: .; J gene: TRBJ2-5; D gene: TRBD2; CDR3 DNA: TGTGCCAGCAGCCACGGAGCGGGAGTAGAGACCCAGTACTTC; CDR3 protein: CASSHGAGVETQYF
CDR3 length: 16; V gene: TRBV19; clone size: .; J gene: TRBJ2-2; D gene: TRBD1; CDR3 DNA: TGTGCCAGTAGTTCGCGGGACAGGGGGCCCACCGGGGAGCTGTTTTTT; CDR3 protein: CASSSRDRGPTGELFF
CDR3 length: 14; V gene: TRBV5-1; clone size: many; J gene: TRBJ2-5; D gene: .; CDR3 DNA: TGCGCCAGCAGCTTGACAGGTCTGCCCCAGACCCAGTACTTC; CDR3 protein: CASSLTGLPQTQYF
CDR3 length: 15; V gene: TRBV11-2; clone size: .; J gene: TRBJ1-2; D gene: TRBD1; CDR3 DNA: TGTGCCAGCAGCTTAACAGGGACAGCTAACTATGGCTACACCTTC; CDR3 protein: CASSLTGTANYGYTF
CDR3 length: 15; V gene: TRBV9; clone size: .; J gene: TRBJ2-6; D gene: .; CDR3 DNA: TGTGCCAGCAGCGCGACGTGGGGGTCCGCCAACGTCCTGACTTTC; CDR3 protein: CASSATWGSANVLTF
CDR3 length: 15; V gene: TRBV6-1; clone size: .; J gene: TRBJ2-2; D gene: .; CDR3 DNA: TGTGCCAGCAGTCCGGGGAGTTCGAACACCGGGGAGCTGTTTTTT; CDR3 protein: CASSPGSSNTGELFF
CDR3 length: 14; V gene: TRBV5-1; clone size: .; J gene: TRBJ1-1; D gene: .; CDR3 DNA: TGCGCCAGCAGCCAGACATTTATGAACACTGAAGCTTTCTTT; CDR3 protein: CASSQTFMNTEAFF
CDR3 length: 14; V gene: TRBV7-2; clone size: .; J gene: TRBJ2-2; D gene: .; CDR3 DNA: TGTGCCAGCAGCCTCCGGTCTCTTGGCGGGGAGCTGTTTTTT; CDR3 protein: CASSLRSLGGELFF
CDR3 length: 15; V gene: TRBV7-9; clone size: many; J gene: TRBJ2-7; D gene: TRBD2; CDR3 DNA: TGTGCCAGCAGCTTACCTTCTGGGGGGGACTACGAGCAGTACTTC; CDR3 protein: CASSLPSGGDYEQYF
CDR3 length: 11; V gene: TRBV20-1; clone size: .; J gene: TRBJ1-1; D gene: .; CDR3 DNA: TGCAGTGCTTCCCCTGACACTGAAGCTTTCTTT; CDR3 protein: CSASPDTEAFF
CDR3 length: 15; V gene: TRBV5-1; clone size: .; J gene: TRBJ2-2; D gene: TRBD2; CDR3 DNA: TGCGCCAGCAGCTTGAGGGAGGGGAACACCGGGGAGCTGTTTTTT; CDR3 protein: CASSLREGNTGELFF
CDR3 length: 15; V gene: TRBV7-2; clone size: .; J gene: TRBJ2-1; D gene: TRBD2; CDR3 DNA: TGTGCCAGCAGCTTGGCTGCGGGAGTAGCGAATGAGCAGTTCTTC; CDR3 protein: CASSLAAGVANEQFF
CDR3 length: 15; V gene: TRBV7-9; clone size: .; J gene: TRBJ2-7; D gene: .; CDR3 DNA: TGTGCCAGCAGCCTATACTCAGGGGAAAGCTACGAGCAGTACTTC; CDR3 protein: CASSLYSGESYEQYF
CDR3 length: 13; V gene: TRBV29-1; clone size: .; J gene: TRBJ2-7; D gene: .; CDR3 DNA: TGCAGCGTTGAAGCCACCAGCACCTACGAGCAGTACTTC; CDR3 protein: CSVEATSTYEQYF
CDR3 length: 14; V gene: TRBV5-6; clone size: .; J gene: TRBJ1-5; D gene: .; CDR3 DNA: TGTGCCAGCAGCTTATTCCAGGCGGATCAGCCCCAGCATTTT; CDR3 protein: CASSLFQADQPQHF
CDR3 length: 14; V gene: TRBV28; clone size: .; J gene: TRBJ2-7; D gene: .; CDR3 DNA: TGTGCCAGCAACTCCTACGGCACTTACTACGAGCAGTACTTC; CDR3 protein: CASNSYGTYYEQYF
CDR3 length: 14; V gene: TRBV9; clone size: .; J gene: TRBJ1-1; D gene: .; CDR3 DNA: TGTGCCAGCAGCCGCCTACAGGGGAACACTGAAGCTTTCTTT; CDR3 protein: CASSRLQGNTEAFF
CDR3 length: 17; V gene: TRBV15; clone size: few; J gene: TRBJ1-2; D gene: .; CDR3 DNA: TGTGCCACCAGCCCCGACGGGGGTTTATTAGCTAACTATGGCTACACCTTC; CDR3 protein: CATSPDGGLLANYGYTF
CDR3 length: 17; V gene: TRBV5-5; clone size: .; J gene: TRBJ1-5; D gene: .; CDR3 DNA: TGTGCCAGCAGCTTTCGTTCTGGCCCTAACTCCAATCAGCCCCAGCATTTT; CDR3 protein: CASSFRSGPNSNQPQHF
CDR3 length: 14; V gene: TRBV29-1; clone size: .; J gene: TRBJ1-2; D gene: .; CDR3 DNA: TGCAGCGTTGAGCCGACAGGTTCTAACTATGGCTACACCTTC; CDR3 protein: CSVEPTGSNYGYTF
CDR3 length: 14; V gene: TRBV2; clone size: .; J gene: TRBJ1-6; D gene: TRBD1; CDR3 DNA: TGTGCCAGCACGGCGACAGGGTATAATTCACCCCTCCACTTT; CDR3 protein: CASTATGYNSPLHF
CDR3 length: 15; V gene: TRBV6-5; clone size: .; J gene: TRBJ1-2; D gene: .; CDR3 DNA: TGTGCCAGCAGTTACTCGATTCAGGCCAACTATGGCTACACCTTC; CDR3 protein: CASSYSIQANYGYTF
CDR3 length: 15; V gene: TRBV30; clone size: .; J gene: TRBJ2-1; D gene: TRBD2; CDR3 DNA: TGTGCCTGGAGTTACACTAGCGGGGGGGCAAGTGAGCAGTTCTTC; CDR3 protein: CAWSYTSGGASEQFF
CDR3 length: 17; V gene: TRBV29-1; clone size: .; J gene: TRBJ1-2; D gene: TRBD1; CDR3 DNA: TGCAGCGTTGAGAAGGGACAGGGCCTTACAATTAACTATGGCTACACCTTC; CDR3 protein: CSVEKGQGLTINYGYTF
CDR3 length: 13; V gene: TRBV6-5; clone size: .; J gene: TRBJ2-7; D gene: .; CDR3 DNA: TGTGCCAGCAGTTACTCGCCGTCCTACGAGCAGTACTTC; CDR3 protein: CASSYSPSYEQYF
CDR3 length: 14; V gene: TRBV7-8; clone size: .; J gene: TRBJ2-5; D gene: TRBD1; CDR3 DNA: TGTGCCAGCAGCTCGGGGACAGCGCAAGAGACCCAGTACTTC; CDR3 protein: CASSSGTAQETQYF
CDR3 length: 16; V gene: TRBV6-6; clone size: .; J gene: TRBJ1-3; D gene: .; CDR3 DNA: TGTGCCAGCAGTTACCGTGACATCCGTTCCGGAAACACCATATATTTT; CDR3 protein: CASSYRDIRSGNTIYF
CDR3 length: 11; V gene: TRBV6-1; clone size: few; J gene: TRBJ1-2; D gene: .; CDR3 DNA: TGTGCCAGCGAGGATTTCTATGGCTACACCTTC; CDR3 protein: CASEDFYGYTF
CDR3 length: 15; V gene: TRBV5-4; clone size: .; J gene: TRBJ1-2; D gene: TRBD1; CDR3 DNA: TGTGCCAGCAGCGCCCGACAGGGTAGAGACTATGGCTACACCTTC; CDR3 protein: CASSARQGRDYGYTF
CDR3 length: 14; V gene: TRBV18; clone size: .; J gene: TRBJ2-7; D gene: TRBD1; CDR3 DNA: TGTGCCAGCTCACCGGCGACAGGGCACTACGAGCAGTACTTC; CDR3 protein: CASSPATGHYEQYF
CDR3 length: 10; V gene: TRBV20-1; clone size: .; J gene: TRBJ2-1; D gene: .; CDR3 DNA: TGCAGTGCCGCCTCAGGTGAGCAGTTCTTC; CDR3 protein: CSAASGEQFF
CDR3 length: 15; V gene: TRBV6-1; clone size: .; J gene: TRBJ2-5; D gene: TRBD2; CDR3 DNA: TGTGCCAGCAGCCGACTAGCGGGGGGTCAAGAGACCCAGTACTTC; CDR3 protein: CASSRLAGGQETQYF
CDR3 length: 15; V gene: TRBV5-1; clone size: .; J gene: TRBJ1-1; D gene: .; CDR3 DNA: TGCGCCAGCAGCCCCCGGCCGGGGGGGGACACTGAAGCTTTCTTT; CDR3 protein: CASSPRPGGDTEAFF
CDR3 length: 13; V gene: TRBV6-1; clone size: few; J gene: TRBJ2-7; D gene: .; CDR3 DNA: TGTGCCAGCAGTGAAAGAGCGCCGTGGGAGCAGTACTTC; CDR3 protein: CASSERAPWEQYF
CDR3 length: 15; V gene: TRBV4-3; clone size: .; J gene: TRBJ2-5; D gene: TRBD1; CDR3 DNA: TGCGCCAGCAGTACAGGACAGGGGGCCGAGCAGACCCAGTACTTC; CDR3 protein: CASSTGQGAEQTQYF
CDR3 length: 16; V gene: TRBV19; clone size: .; J gene: TRBJ1-5; D gene: TRBD1; CDR3 DNA: TGTGCCAGTAGTATGACCAGGGGGCTGTTGAATCAGCCCCAGCATTTT; CDR3 protein: CASSMTRGLLNQPQHF
CDR3 length: 13; V gene: TRBV4-3; clone size: .; J gene: TRBJ2-7; D gene: .; CDR3 DNA: TGCGCCAGCAGCCTCAGGGGGGGCTACGAGCAGTACTTC; CDR3 protein: CASSLRGGYEQYF
CDR3 length: 13; V gene: TRBV6-1; clone size: .; J gene: TRBJ1-5; D gene: .; CDR3 DNA: TGTGCCAGCTCTTCGGCACCGGATCAGCCCCAGCATTTT; CDR3 protein: CASSSAPDQPQHF
CDR3 length: 13; V gene: TRBV12-1; clone size: .; J gene: TRBJ1-3; D gene: .; CDR3 DNA: TGTGCCAGCAGCCGGGGCCCTGGAAACACCATATATTTT; CDR3 protein: CASSRGPGNTIYF
CDR3 length: 14; V gene: TRBV7-9; clone size: .; J gene: TRBJ1-4; D gene: .; CDR3 DNA: TGTGCCAGCAGCTTAGCGGGCAATGGTGAAAAACTGTTTTTT; CDR3 protein: CASSLAGNGEKLFF
CDR3 length: 14; V gene: TRBV10-3; clone size: .; J gene: TRBJ2-3; D gene: TRBD2; CDR3 DNA: TGTGCCATCAGTGCTAGCGGGAACACAGATACGCAGTATTTT; CDR3 protein: CAISASGNTDTQYF
CDR3 length: 15; V gene: TRBV27; clone size: .; J gene: TRBJ1-1; D gene: .; CDR3 DNA: TGTGCCAGCAGTTTACGGACGGGGTCGGACACTGAAGCTTTCTTT; CDR3 protein: CASSLRTGSDTEAFF
CDR3 length: 14; V gene: TRBV5-1; clone size: .; J gene: TRBJ2-5; D gene: .; CDR3 DNA: TGCGCCAGCTCCGAGGGGGGGGCAGGAGAGACCCAGTACTTC; CDR3 protein: CASSEGGAGETQYF
CDR3 length: 14; V gene: TRBV6-1; clone size: .; J gene: TRBJ1-6; D gene: .; CDR3 DNA: TGTGCCAGCGAGTCGCAGATCTATAATTCACCCCTCCACTTT; CDR3 protein: CASESQIYNSPLHF
CDR3 length: 14; V gene: TRBV5-1; clone size: .; J gene: TRBJ2-2; D gene: .; CDR3 DNA: TGCGCCAGCAGCCCTTGGGGGAACACCGGGGAGCTGTTTTTT; CDR3 protein: CASSPWGNTGELFF
CDR3 length: 15; V gene: TRBV6-6; clone size: .; J gene: TRBJ2-1; D gene: TRBD2; CDR3 DNA: TGTGCCAGCAGGAGCACTAGCGGGAGCTACAATGAGCAGTTCTTC; CDR3 protein: CASRSTSGSYNEQFF